A single sample gave rise to the 20 T cell receptor beta chains below, sequenced in a study of PD-L1 blockade in urothelial cancer. TCRdb's table, derived via immunoSEQ multiplex PCR, lists solely in-frame clones and lacks some. The sample consists of roughly 26,000 clones, roughly 89% of them appearing once. The sequenced sample was PBMCs, obtained around atezolizumab (anti-PD-L1) treatment. The source is a man between 45 and 60 years old with urothelial cancer.

This clone has just one count. The genes are TRBV10-3 and TRBJ1-1; D is possibly TRBD1 (5 bases). Trimming pared 3 bases from V and 0 bases from J, leaving 11 bases between. The CDR3 runs 15 residues. From germline, CDR1 is ENHRY and CDR2 SYGVKD. CDR3 sequence reads: CAISESQGLNTEAFF. DNA of the CDR3: TGTGCCATCAGTGAATCTCAGGGCTTGAACACTGAAGCTTTCTTT.

This clone has a handful of counts. The gene calls are TRBV6-1 and TRBJ2-1, with a tentative D call TRBD2 (7 bases). The length of the CDR3 is 15 residues. Germline CDR1 reads MNHNS; CDR2 reads SASEGT. Trimming took 1 base from V and 4 from J, leaving 11 bases between them. The CDR3 nucleotides read TGTGCCAGCAGTGAAGAGGAGGGGGGGTACAATGAGCAGTTCTTC. Encoded protein: CASSEEEGGYNEQFF.

CDR3 sequence reads: CASNQNYGYTF. CDR3 in DNA: TGTGCCAGCAACCAGAACTATGGCTACACCTTC. This rearrangement joins TRBV28 to TRBJ1-2; D is unresolved. Germline CDR1 MDHEN, CDR2 SYDVKM. This CDR3 contains 11 residues. Between the trimmed V and J ends, which lost 7 bases and 2 bases, there was a span of 5 bases.

This clone was counted a single time. The chain combines TRBV7-8 with TRBJ2-1, with TRBD2 matching over 7 bases. The trim removed 5 bases at V and 2 bases at J, leaving 9 bases unmatched. The CDR3 spans 16 residues. Per the germline V gene, CDR1 is SGHVS and CDR2 is FQNEAQ. The CDR3 loop reads CASSHSSGVTYNEQFF. DNA for the CDR3: TGTGCCAGCAGCCATTCAAGCGGGGTTACCTACAATGAGCAGTTCTTC. The full variable domain, rest sourced from reference TRBV7-8 and TRBJ2-1, is GAGVSQSPRYKVAKRGQDVALRCDPISGHVSLFWYQQALGQGPEFLTYFQNEAQLDKSGLPSDRFFAERPEGSVSTLKIQRTQQEDSAVYLCASSHSSGVTYNEQFFGPGTRLTVL.

The rearrangement links TRBV5-6 to TRBJ2-3, with D maybe TRBD1 (7 bases). Trimming took 3 bases from V and 2 from J, leaving 13 bases between them. Germline-derived CDR1 and CDR2 are SGHDT and YYEEEE. The CDR3 runs 15 residues. The CDR3 coding sequence is TGTGCCAGCAGCTCCACAGGGGACTTCACAGATACGCAGTATTTT. Protein product: CASSSTGDFTDTQYF.

The V and J genes are TRBV15 and TRBJ2-1; 12 positions match TRBD2. V lost 3 bases, J lost 5 bases, and 5 bases stayed unmatched. CDR1 is LNHNV, CDR2 YYDKDF, per germline (reference sequence). The CDR3 runs to 16 residues. The CDR3 sequence: CATSSLLAGGNNEQFF. The CDR3 bases are TGTGCCACCAGCAGTCTTCTAGCGGGAGGGAACAATGAGCAGTTCTTC.

The V call is TRBV2, the J call TRBJ1-2; tentatively, D is TRBD1 (6 bases). This CDR3 is built from 14 residues. The V end was cut by 4 bases, the J end by 0 bases, with 9 bases between. Germline V CDR1 and CDR2: SNHLY, FYNNEI. DNA for the CDR3: TGTGCCAGCAGTGCCGGGACAACTAACTATGGCTACACCTTC. Translation gives CASSAGTTNYGYTF.

CDR3 sequence (DNA): TGCAGCGTTGAGGGGACAGGGTGGAATACAGATACGCAGTATTTT. This translates into CSVEGTGWNTDTQYF. V is TRBV29-1 and J is TRBJ2-3; the match to TRBD1 covers 9 bases. The trim removed 3 bases at V and 3 bases at J, leaving 7 bases unmatched. The germline V gene has CDR1 SQVTM and CDR2 ANQGSEA. CDR3 length equals 15 residues.

V gene TRBV9 combines with J gene TRBJ2-3; D perhaps matches TRBD2 (6 bases). Trimming pared 4 bases from V and 1 base from J, leaving 16 bases between. Germline-derived CDR1 and CDR2 are SGDLS and YYNGEE. This CDR3 has 16 amino acids. The chain's CDR3 is CASSSRLTGGTDTQYF. CDR3 coding DNA: TGTGCCAGCAGCTCCCGATTAACGGGGGGCACAGATACGCAGTATTTT.

The rearrangement links TRBV9 to TRBJ2-5; 10 bases align to TRBD2. Germline-derived CDR1 and CDR2 are SGDLS and YYNGEE. J lost 4 bases, V lost 4 bases, and 10 bases had no gene match. The CDR3 spans 16 residues. DNA for the CDR3: TGTGCCAGCAGCACCTTGAGCGGGAGGGCCCTAGAGACCCAGTACTTC. It translates to CASSTLSGRALETQYF.

The chain joins TRBV28 to TRBJ2-5; D is possibly TRBD1 (5 bases). The CDR3 loop spans 13 amino acids. Trimming took 6 bases from V and 0 from J, leaving 8 bases between them. Germline V CDR1 and CDR2: MDHEN, SYDVKM. CDR3 sequence: CASRGQNQETQYF. DNA for the CDR3: TGTGCCAGCAGGGGGCAGAACCAAGAGACCCAGTACTTC.

This chain links TRBV6-5 with TRBJ1-5; 10 bases map to TRBD1. V gave up 6 bases and J gave up 5 bases; unmatched junction bases: 1. CDR1 is MNHEY and CDR2 is SVGAGI in the germline V gene. The CDR3 length is 13 residues. This CDR3 is CASRGQGDQPQHF. CDR3 DNA sequence: TGTGCCAGCAGAGGACAGGGGGATCAGCCCCAGCATTTT.

V is TRBV11-3 and J is TRBJ1-6; D is ambiguous. CDR3 length equals 12 residues. Trimming left V 5 bases short and J 8 bases short, with 7 bases between. Germline V gene sequence: CDR1 SGHNT, CDR2 YENEEA. CDR3 sequence: CASSHMDSPLHF. For the CDR3, the DNA is TGTGCCAGCAGCCACATGGATTCACCCCTCCACTTT.

This rearrangement joins TRBV4-3 to TRBJ2-1; perhaps TRBD2 as D (5 bases). This CDR3 spans 14 amino acids. The germline gives CDR1 LGHNA, CDR2 YSLEER. V was shortened by 4 bases and J by 6 bases, with 13 bases between the two germline ends. For the CDR3, the DNA is TGCGCCAGCAGCCTGGGAGATGGAGGCAATGAGCAGTTCTTC. The encoded protein is CASSLGDGGNEQFF.

V and J are TRBV6-1 and TRBJ2-1; 11 bases are a match to TRBD2. V shed 0 bases, J shed 8 bases, and the junction held 6 bases outside the gene matches. Per germline, CDR1 MNHNS and CDR2 SASEGT. The CDR3 is 16 amino acids. The CDR3 region has the DNA TGTGCCAGCAGTGAAGCTTTAGCGGGGGGGAACTATGAGCAGTTCTTC. Protein sequence: CASSEALAGGNYEQFF.

The rearrangement joins TRBV12-5 to TRBJ2-5; 7 bases are shared with TRBD1. Germline CDR1 and CDR2: LGHNT and FRNRAP. The CDR3 contains 17 residues. V was pared by 2 bases and J by 0 bases, with 9 bases of the junction left unmatched. The CDR3 loop is CASGLWQGVLYQETQYF. The CDR3 DNA reads as TGTGCTAGTGGTTTGTGGCAGGGGGTACTATACCAAGAGACCCAGTACTTC.

The chain uses TRBV27 and TRBJ2-7, with TRBD1 identical over 11 bases. The CDR3 is made up of 16 amino acids. Per germline, CDR1 MNHEY and CDR2 SMNVEV (reference sequence). J lost 3 bases, V lost 4 bases, and 8 bases had no gene match. In DNA, the CDR3 is TGTGCCAGCAGTTCCCTCCGGGACAGGGGGTTCTACGAGCAGTACTTC. Protein product: CASSSLRDRGFYEQYF.

Only a few counts were recorded for this clone. The chain is built from TRBV6-4 and TRBJ2-1; 11 positions match TRBD1. Per the germline V gene, CDR1 is MRHNA and CDR2 is SNTAGT. Trimming cost V 3 bases and J 3 bases; bases outside gene matches: 1. This CDR3 has 15 amino acids. The chain's CDR3 is CASSEGTGGYNEQFF. In nucleotides, the CDR3 is TGTGCCAGCAGTGAGGGGACAGGGGGCTACAATGAGCAGTTCTTC.

The genes are TRBV28 and TRBJ2-7, with TRBD1 identical over 8 bases. V shed 3 bases, J shed 3 bases, and the junction held 4 bases outside the gene matches. Germline V lookup: CDR1 MDHEN, CDR2 SYDVKM. This CDR3 has 14 amino acids. For the CDR3, the DNA is TGTGCCAGCAGTTTCAGGGGGCGGAACTACGAGCAGTACTTC. Translated: CASSFRGRNYEQYF.

The chain carries TRBV19 and TRBJ2-3; 9 bases match TRBD2. V shed 3 bases, J shed 6 bases, and the junction held 7 bases outside the gene matches. The CDR3 is 15 amino acids. Germline-derived CDR1 and CDR2 are LNHDA and SQIVND (reference sequence). The CDR3 region has the DNA TGTGCCAGTAGTATTCAAGCGGGGGGAGCGGATACGCAGTATTTT. It yields the protein CASSIQAGGADTQYF.